This T cell receptor beta chain was identified in a study of shared clonotypes between healthy human individuals. As for the study in general: Each donor had three CD4 naive, three CD4 memory, two CD8 naive and one CD8 memory plate. Regarding the study as a whole: Generation probabilities were higher for clonotypes shared across all four sorted-subset donors than for unshared ones. The sharing of 4.5% to 5% of naive CD4 clonotypes was seen across several donors.

The V and J ends lost 3 bases and 5 bases, in that order; junction bases with no gene match: 12. Germline CDR1 reads MDHEN; CDR2 reads SYDVKM. The CDR3 length is 18 residues. This clone has a single count. As yet, its antigen is unknown. Sorted subsets were amplified in replicate PCRs using about 210 ng DNA, about 30,000 T cell genomes. The assay was immunoSEQ multiplex PCR, and TCRdb's table has in-frame clones only and misses some. The table includes hundreds of thousands of clones, roughly 98% detected once. Naive CD8 cells, CD45RO-negative and positively selected for CCR7, excluded terminally differentiated effector memory CD45RA+ cells.

V usage is TRBV28 and J usage is TRBJ1-5, with 11 bases fitting TRBD1. This receptor was obtained from a man aged 25 to 45 in good health. The sequencing sample was made of naive CD8+ T cells sorted from blood. The CDR3 here is CASSLEDRGQRGDQPQHF. The DNA for the CDR3 is TGTGCCAGCAGTTTGGAGGACAGGGGGCAAAGGGGAGATCAGCCCCAGCATTTT.